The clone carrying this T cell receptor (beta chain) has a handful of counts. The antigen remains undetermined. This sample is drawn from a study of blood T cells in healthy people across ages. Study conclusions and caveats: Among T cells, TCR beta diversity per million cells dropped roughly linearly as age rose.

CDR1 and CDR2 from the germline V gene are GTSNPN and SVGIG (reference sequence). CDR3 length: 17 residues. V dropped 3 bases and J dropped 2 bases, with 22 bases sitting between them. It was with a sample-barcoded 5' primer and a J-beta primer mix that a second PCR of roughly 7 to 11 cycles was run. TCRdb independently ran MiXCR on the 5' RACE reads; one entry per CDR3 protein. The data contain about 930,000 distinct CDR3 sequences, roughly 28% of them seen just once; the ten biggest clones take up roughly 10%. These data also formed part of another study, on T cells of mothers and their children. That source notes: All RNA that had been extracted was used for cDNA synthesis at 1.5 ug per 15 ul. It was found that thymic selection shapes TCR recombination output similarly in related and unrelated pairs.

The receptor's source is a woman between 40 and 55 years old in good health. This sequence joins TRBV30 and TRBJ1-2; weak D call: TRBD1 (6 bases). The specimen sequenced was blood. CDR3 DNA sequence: TGTGCCTGGAGCTCGGTGGCAGGGGTCTTGGCCAACTATGGCTACACCTTC. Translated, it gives CAWSSVAGVLANYGYTF.